The clone carrying this T cell receptor beta chain was counted between two and nine times. What it binds is not known. The record originates from a study of T cell responses to AZD1222 COVID-19 vaccine. Findings and limits, study-wide: Vaccine-associated CD4 TCRs spanned spike, dominant at 160-218 and 743-854. Most donors were white British and more were female, and clonal diversity was possibly underestimated. Repertoires were obtained only post-peak T cell response. Of spike-specific TCRs, nearly half reportedly target regions left unmutated in variants.

Data came from immunoSEQ multiplex PCR; TCRdb stores just in-frame clones and leaves some out. The sample has 85,000 to 110,000 clones; 90% to 95% are singletons. The CDR3 runs to 16 residues. The trim removed 4 bases at V and 6 bases at J, leaving 8 bases unmatched. Germline V gene lookup returns CDR1 LNHDA and CDR2 SQIVND (reference sequence). This TCR derives from an adult in good health. This chain joins TRBV19 and TRBJ1-6; 8 nucleotides match TRBD1. The source material was peripheral blood, sampled on day 0 of AZD1222 vaccination. The CDR3 loop is CASSSPPGQGNSPLHF. The CDR3 DNA sequence: TGTGCCAGTAGTAGCCCCCCCGGACAGGGTAATTCACCCCTCCACTTT.